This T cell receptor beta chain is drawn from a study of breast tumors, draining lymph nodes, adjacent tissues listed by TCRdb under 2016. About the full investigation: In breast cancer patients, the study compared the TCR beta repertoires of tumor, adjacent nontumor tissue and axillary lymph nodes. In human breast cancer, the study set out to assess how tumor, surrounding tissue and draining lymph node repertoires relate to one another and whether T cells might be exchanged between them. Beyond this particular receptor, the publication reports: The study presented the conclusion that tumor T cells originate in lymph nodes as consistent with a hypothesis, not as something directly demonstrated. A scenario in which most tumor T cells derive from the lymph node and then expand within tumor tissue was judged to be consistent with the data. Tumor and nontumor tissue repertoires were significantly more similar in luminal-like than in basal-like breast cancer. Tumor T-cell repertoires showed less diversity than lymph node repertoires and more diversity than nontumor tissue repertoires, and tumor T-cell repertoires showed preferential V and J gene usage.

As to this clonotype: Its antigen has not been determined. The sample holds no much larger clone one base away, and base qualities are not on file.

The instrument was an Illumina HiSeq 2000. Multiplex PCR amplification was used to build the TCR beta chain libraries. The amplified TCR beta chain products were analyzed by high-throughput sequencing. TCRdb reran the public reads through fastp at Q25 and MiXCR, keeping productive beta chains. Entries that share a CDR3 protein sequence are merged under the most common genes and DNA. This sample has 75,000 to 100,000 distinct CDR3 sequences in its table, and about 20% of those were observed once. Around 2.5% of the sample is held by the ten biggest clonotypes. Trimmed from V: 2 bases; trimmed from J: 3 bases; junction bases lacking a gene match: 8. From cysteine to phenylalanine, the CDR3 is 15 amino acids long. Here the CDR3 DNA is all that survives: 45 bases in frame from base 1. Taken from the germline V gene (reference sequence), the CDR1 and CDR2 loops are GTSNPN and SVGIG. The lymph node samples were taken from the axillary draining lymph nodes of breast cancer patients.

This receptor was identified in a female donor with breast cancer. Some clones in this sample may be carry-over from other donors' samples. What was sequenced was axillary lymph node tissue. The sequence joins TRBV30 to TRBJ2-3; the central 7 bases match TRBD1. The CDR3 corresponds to CAWSSRGLSTDTQYF. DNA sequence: TGTGCCTGGAGTTCAAGGGGGCTCAGTACAGATACGCAGTATTTT.